This section outlines one TCR beta chain sequence together with its context. Deletions cut 4 bases from V and 0 bases from J, with 13 bases between. This CDR3 comprises 15 residues. The germline CDR1 and CDR2 sequences are SGHNT and YENEEA. PCR employed 60 Vbeta and 13 Jbeta primers. Profiled with immunoSEQ multiplex PCR; TCRdb holds only in-frame clones, not every one. The sample contains 95,000 to 150,000 clones, approximately 65% of which appear only once. The data derive from a study of cytomegalovirus exposure and HLA in healthy donors. The chain uses TRBV11-3 and TRBJ2-7, with D tentatively TRBD2 (5 bases). Sequenced: PBMCs. This TCR came from a man aged 18 to 30 in good health and CMV-seronegative. CDR3 nucleotides: TGTGCCAGCAGCTCCCGAGCGGAAGACTCCTACGAGCAGTACTTC. Its translation: CASSSRAEDSYEQYF. The complete variable domain, with remaining parts taken from reference TRBV11-3 and TRBJ2-7, reads EAGVVQSPRYKIIEKKQPVAFWCNPISGHNTLYWYLQNLGQGPELLIRYENEEAVDDSQLPKDRFSAERLKGVDSTLKIQPAELGDSAVYLCASSSRAEDSYEQYFGPGTRLTVT.